The 17 T cell receptor beta chains presented below share a single source sample, sequenced in a study of T cell repertoires in cytomegalovirus infection. One entry per CDR3 protein, called by TCRdb with MiXCR from the reads. The sample lists more than 350,000 distinct CDR3 sequences; roughly a third were seen once. Source material: PBMCs. These receptors were collected from a human donor in good health (CMV status not recorded). Some clones in this sample may be carry-over from other donors' samples.

The gene calls are TRBV6-1 and TRBJ1-4; no reliable D call. CDR3 length: 12 residues. CDR1 and CDR2 from the germline V gene are MNHNS and SASEGT. Trimming stripped 4 bases from V and 7 bases from J, with 7 bases between. The CDR3 spells CASSAAFEKLFF. The CDR3 DNA reads TGTGCCAGCAGTGCTGCTTTTGAAAAACTGTTTTTT.

Comment on this clonotype: At one boundary the junction diverges from the germline segment, which might be a read error. CDR3 sequence (DNA): TGTGCCAGCAGTTTGTCAACGCAGACCCGGTACTTC. This codes for CASSLSTQTRYF. The chain carries TRBV28 and TRBJ2-5; no reliable D call. The CDR3 extends over 12 amino acids. The germline gives CDR1 MDHEN, CDR2 SYDVKM.

The V gene is TRBV29-1, the J gene TRBJ2-1; 13 nucleotides agree with TRBD2. After removal of 6 bases from V and 0 bases from J, the junction contained 8 bases not matched to a gene. Looked up from germline, CDR1 is SQVTM and CDR2 is ANQGSEA. The CDR3 is made up of 17 amino acids. The DNA for the CDR3 is TGCAGCGTCGACGGGACTAGCGGGGAGAGCTCCTACAATGAGCAGTTCTTC. It specifies CSVDGTSGESSYNEQFF.

This clonotype was found a few times. This sequence joins TRBV12-3 or TRBV12-4 and TRBJ2-2; a weak D match, TRBD2 (6 bases). Trimming shortened V by 2 bases and J by 6 bases, and 16 bases separated the two germline ends. The CDR3 is 16 amino acids. The CDR3 DNA sequence: TGTGCCAGCAGTTTAAGGCGGGGAGCACTGTCCGGGGAGCTGTTTTTT. This sequence encodes CASSLRRGALSGELFF.

The V and J genes are TRBV4-2 and TRBJ2-2; maybe TRBD1 (6 bases). The CDR3 runs to 15 residues. The germline V gene has CDR1 LGHNA and CDR2 YNFKEQ. The V gene lost 0 bases and the J gene lost 5 bases, with 10 bases spanning the gap. The CDR3 loop is CASSQEGRGTGELFF. The CDR3, as DNA: TGTGCCAGCAGCCAAGAGGGCAGGGGAACCGGGGAGCTGTTTTTT.

This clonotype has ten or more counts. The chain joins TRBV7-9 to TRBJ1-1; 8 bases match TRBD1. V lost 4 bases to trimming and J lost 2 bases; unmatched junction nucleotides: 6. Germline CDR1 and CDR2: SEHNR and FQNEAQ (reference sequence). The CDR3 runs 15 residues. The CDR3 loop reads CASSSRTGRNTEAFF. CDR3 bases: TGTGCCAGCAGCTCCCGGACAGGGAGAAACACTGAAGCTTTCTTT.

The V gene is TRBV5-6, the J gene TRBJ2-2, with 8 positions matching TRBD1. Germline loops: CDR1 SGHDT, CDR2 YYEEEE. V shed 2 bases and J 3 bases; nucleotides not matched to a gene: 6. The CDR3 extends over 16 amino acids. The CDR3 sequence: CASSFIRGLDTGELFF. The CDR3 DNA reads TGTGCCAGCAGCTTCATCAGGGGGCTCGACACCGGGGAGCTGTTTTTT.

This rearrangement joins TRBV5-6 to TRBJ2-1; TRBD1 aligns across 8 bases. This CDR3 spans 17 amino acids. Germline assignment: CDR1 SGHDT and CDR2 YYEEEE. V lost 3 bases and J lost 5; bases outside the gene matches: 13. The CDR3 DNA is TGTGCCAGCAGCTCAAAGGTAGGGGACAGGACCGACAATGAGCAGTTCTTC. Translating gives CASSSKVGDRTDNEQFF.

This clonotype showed up just a few times. The gene calls are TRBV6-2 or TRBV6-3 and TRBJ2-7; a possible D gene is TRBD1 (5 bases). Per the germline V gene, CDR1 is MNHEY and CDR2 is SVGEGT. V lost 6 bases and J lost 4, with 13 bases in between. The CDR3 sequence is 13 residues long. This CDR3 reads CASSDLRAYEQYF. In DNA, the CDR3 is TGTGCCAGCAGCGACCTCAGGGCATACGAGCAGTACTTC.

This clonotype was detected a few times. The rearrangement links TRBV18 to TRBJ2-2; maybe TRBD2 (6 bases). V was trimmed by 1 base and J by 1 base, leaving 10 bases between them. Germline-derived CDR1 and CDR2 are KGHSH and LQKENI. CDR3 length equals 16 residues. DNA for the CDR3: TGTGCCAGCTCACCACTACCTAGCGAGAACACCGGGGAGCTGTTTTTT. Protein: CASSPLPSENTGELFF.

This clonotype was seen a few times. V is TRBV20-1 and J is TRBJ1-3; D unclear. This CDR3 is built from 12 residues. Between the trimmed V and J ends, which lost 5 bases and 0 bases, there was a span of 5 bases. Germline lookup yields CDR1 DFQATT and CDR2 SNEGSKA (reference sequence). Here the CDR3 reads CSARFSGNTIYF. Written as DNA, the CDR3 is TGCAGTGCTCGGTTCTCTGGAAACACCATATATTTT.

This clonotype was observed many times. This chain links TRBV7-2 with TRBJ1-3; D is possibly TRBD1 (5 bases). Trimming stripped 3 bases from V and 6 bases from J, with 9 bases between. In germline, CDR1 is SGHTA, CDR2 FQGNSA. The CDR3 consists of 13 residues. This chain's CDR3 is CASSFGGVNTIYF. CDR3 DNA sequence: TGTGCCAGCAGCTTCGGAGGGGTAAACACCATATATTTT. Complete variable domain (other parts from reference TRBV7-2 and TRBJ1-3): GAGVSQSPSNKVTEKGKDVELRCDPISGHTALYWYRQSLGQGLEFLIYFQGNSAPDKSGLPSDRFSAERTGGSVSTLTIQRTQQEDSAVYLCASSFGGVNTIYFGEGSWLTVV.

As regards this clonotype: This sequence may be a read error, since a much larger clone differs from it by one base. This sequence joins TRBV29-1 and TRBJ2-7; TRBD1 is a possible D gene (8 bases). CDR3 size: 13 residues. Looked up from germline, CDR1 is SQVTM and CDR2 is ANQGSEA. The CDR3 nucleotides read TGCCGCACGGGGGGTGACAGGGGTTACGAGCAGTACTTC. Its translation: CRTGGDRGYEQYF.

The chain joins TRBV5-1 to TRBJ2-1; D may be TRBD2 (6 bases). V lost 3 bases, J lost 6 bases, and 19 bases lay in between. This CDR3 comprises 16 residues. Germline V gene data show CDR1 as SGHRS and CDR2 as YFSETQ. The CDR3 here is CASSWDSGLLRNEQFF. The CDR3 DNA follows: TGCGCCAGCAGCTGGGACTCCGGACTTCTTCGCAATGAGCAGTTCTTC.

The rearrangement uses TRBV4-3 and TRBJ1-1, with no clear D. This CDR3 spans 13 amino acids. Per germline, CDR1 LGHNA and CDR2 YSLEER. Trimming took 3 bases from V and 1 from J, leaving 6 bases between them. This chain's CDR3 is CASSQTSNTEAFF. In DNA form, the CDR3 reads TGCGCCAGCAGCCAGACCTCGAACACTGAAGCTTTCTTT.

Points on this clonotype: A much larger clone lies one base from this, so it may be a read error. The chain is built from TRBV11-1 and TRBJ1-1, with D maybe TRBD1 (5 bases). CDR3 length: 16 amino acids. CDR1 is SGHAT and CDR2 is FQDESV in the germline V gene (reference sequence). CDR3 DNA sequence: TGTGCCAGCAGCATCCTCGCCTGGGGCATGAACACTGAAGCTCTCTTT. This sequence encodes CASSILAWGMNTEALF.

The chain joins TRBV25-1 to TRBJ2-4; tentatively, D is TRBD1 or TRBD2 (5 bases each). The CDR3 spans 17 residues. V dropped 0 bases and J dropped 8 bases, with 20 bases sitting between them. The germline gives CDR1 MGHDK, CDR2 SYGVNS. As DNA, the CDR3 is TGTGCCAGCAGTGAATACCCAGGGCCCGTAGGAGCGGACATTCAGTACTTC. Amino acid sequence: CASSEYPGPVGADIQYF.